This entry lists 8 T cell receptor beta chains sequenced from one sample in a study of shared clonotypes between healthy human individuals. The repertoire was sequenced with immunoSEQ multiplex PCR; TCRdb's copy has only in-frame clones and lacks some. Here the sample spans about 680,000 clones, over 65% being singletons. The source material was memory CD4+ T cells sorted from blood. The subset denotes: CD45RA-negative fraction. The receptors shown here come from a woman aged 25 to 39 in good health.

CDR3 sequence (DNA): TGTGCCAGCACCACGAGGAGGGACACCTGGAGGGCCGGCGAGCAGTACTTC. It yields the protein CASTTRRDTWRAGEQYF. This chain connects TRBV11-2 to TRBJ2-7; D possibly matches TRBD1 or TRBD2 (6 bases each). V lost 7 bases and J lost 6, with 28 bases in between. The length of the CDR3 is 17 residues. The germline gives CDR1 SGHAT, CDR2 FQNNGV. The full variable domain, completed using reference TRBV11-2 and TRBJ2-7, is EAGVAQSPRYKIIEKRQSVAFWCNPISGHATLYWYQQILGQGPKLLIQFQNNGVVDDSQLPKDRFSAERLKGVDSTLKIQPAKLEDSAVYLCASTTRRDTWRAGEQYFGPGTRLTVT.

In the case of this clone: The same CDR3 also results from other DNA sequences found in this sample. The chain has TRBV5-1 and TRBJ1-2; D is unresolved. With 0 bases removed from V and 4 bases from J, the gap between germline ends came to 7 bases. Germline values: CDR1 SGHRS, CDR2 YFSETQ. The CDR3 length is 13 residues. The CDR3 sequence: CASSLGGSYGYTF. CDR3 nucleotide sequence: TGCGCCAGCAGCTTGGGCGGGAGCTATGGCTACACCTTC.

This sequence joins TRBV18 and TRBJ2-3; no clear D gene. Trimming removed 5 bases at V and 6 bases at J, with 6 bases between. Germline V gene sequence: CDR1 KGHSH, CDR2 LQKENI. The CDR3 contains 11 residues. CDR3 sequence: CASSAGDTQYF. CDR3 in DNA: TGTGCCAGCTCAGCCGGCGATACGCAGTATTTT.

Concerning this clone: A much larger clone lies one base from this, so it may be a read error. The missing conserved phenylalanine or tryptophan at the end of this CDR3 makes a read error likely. The CDR3 region is CASSPQGSRYGYTS. CDR3 coding DNA: TGTGCCAGCAGCCCACAGGGGTCTCGGTATGGCTACACCTCC. This chain uses TRBV2 with TRBJ1-2; 7 nucleotides align to TRBD1. Looked up from germline, CDR1 is SNHLY and CDR2 is FYNNEI. The CDR3 has 14 amino acids. The V and J ends lost 6 bases and 5 bases, in that order; junction bases with no gene match: 9.

The CDR3 sequence: CSQTSGLAGETDTQYF. In DNA form, the CDR3 reads TGCAGCCAAACCTCAGGACTAGCGGGAGAAACAGATACGCAGTATTTT. V usage is TRBV29-1 and J usage is TRBJ2-3, with 13 bases fitting TRBD2. The trim removed 8 bases at V and 3 bases at J, leaving 11 bases unmatched. Germline V gene sequence: CDR1 SQVTM, CDR2 ANQGSEA. The CDR3 contains 16 residues.

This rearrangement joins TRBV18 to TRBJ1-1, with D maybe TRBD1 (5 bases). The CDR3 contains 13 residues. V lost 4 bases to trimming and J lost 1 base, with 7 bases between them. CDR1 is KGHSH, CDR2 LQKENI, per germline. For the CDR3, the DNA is TGTGCCAGCTCACGCACAGGGAACACTGAAGCTTTCTTT. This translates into CASSRTGNTEAFF.

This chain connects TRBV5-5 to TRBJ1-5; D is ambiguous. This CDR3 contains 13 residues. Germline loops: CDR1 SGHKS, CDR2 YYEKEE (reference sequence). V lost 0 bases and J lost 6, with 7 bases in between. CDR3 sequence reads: CASSLEGGQPQHF. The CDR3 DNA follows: TGTGCCAGCAGCTTGGAGGGCGGTCAGCCCCAGCATTTT.

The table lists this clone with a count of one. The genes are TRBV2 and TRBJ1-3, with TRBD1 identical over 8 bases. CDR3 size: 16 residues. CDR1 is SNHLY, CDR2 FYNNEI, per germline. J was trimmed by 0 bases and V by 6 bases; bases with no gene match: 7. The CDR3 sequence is CASRGDRPYSGNTIYF. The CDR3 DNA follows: TGTGCCAGCAGGGGGGACAGGCCCTACTCTGGAAACACCATATATTTT.